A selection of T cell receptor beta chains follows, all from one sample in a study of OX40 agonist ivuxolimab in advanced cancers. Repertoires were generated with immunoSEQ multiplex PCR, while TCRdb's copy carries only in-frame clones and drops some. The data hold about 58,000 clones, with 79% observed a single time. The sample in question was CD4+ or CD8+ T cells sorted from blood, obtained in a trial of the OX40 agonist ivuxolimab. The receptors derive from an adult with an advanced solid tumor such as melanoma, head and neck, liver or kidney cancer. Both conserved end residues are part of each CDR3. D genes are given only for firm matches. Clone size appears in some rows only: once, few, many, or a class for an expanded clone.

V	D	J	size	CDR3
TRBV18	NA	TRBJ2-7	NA	CASSPQSISGFGEQYF
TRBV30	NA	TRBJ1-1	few	CACKGHINTEAFF
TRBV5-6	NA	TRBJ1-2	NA	CASSTQGSDYGYTF
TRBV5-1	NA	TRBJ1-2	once	CASSLGLWETNYGYTF
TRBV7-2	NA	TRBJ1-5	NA	CASSLGASGYQPQHF
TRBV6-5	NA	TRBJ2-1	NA	CASSKRSNNNGQFF
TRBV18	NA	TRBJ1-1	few	CASSQQPGTVISEAFF
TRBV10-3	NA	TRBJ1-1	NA	CAIRPGDNTEAFF
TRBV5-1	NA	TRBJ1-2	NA	CASSLGGGANYGYTF
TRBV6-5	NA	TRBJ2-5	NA	CASSLQRDYQETQYF
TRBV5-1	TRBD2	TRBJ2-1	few	CASSLDAGVSYNEQFF
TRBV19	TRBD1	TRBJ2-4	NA	CASSTGQGTNIQYF
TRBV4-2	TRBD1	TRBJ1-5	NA	CASSQDSQGASNQPQHF
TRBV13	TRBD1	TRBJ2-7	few	CASSLTGVAYEQYF
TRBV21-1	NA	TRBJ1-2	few	CASSKDRNYGYTF
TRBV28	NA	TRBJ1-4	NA	CASSFRREKLFF
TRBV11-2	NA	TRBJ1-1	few	CASSPLAQRNTEAFF
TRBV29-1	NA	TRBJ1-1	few	CSVLEYLEAFF
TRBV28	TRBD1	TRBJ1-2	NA	CASSLFNRGRDGYTF
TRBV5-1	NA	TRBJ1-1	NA	CASSFSENTEAFF
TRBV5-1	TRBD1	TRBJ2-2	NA	CASSPYGTGLNGELFF
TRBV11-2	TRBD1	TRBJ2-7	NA	CASSFSEDRGFSDEQYF
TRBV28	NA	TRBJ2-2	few	CASRKTGAKGPGELFF
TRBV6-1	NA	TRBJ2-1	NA	CASSYDREQFF
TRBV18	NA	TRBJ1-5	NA	CASSPRVLGLGNQPQHF
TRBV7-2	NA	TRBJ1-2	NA	CASSLTLNYGYTF
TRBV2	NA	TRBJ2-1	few	CASRRAEAVGRGEQFF
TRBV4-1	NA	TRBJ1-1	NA	CASSQAPSREAFF
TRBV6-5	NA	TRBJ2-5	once	CASSSARGDQYF
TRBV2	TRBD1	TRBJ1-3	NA	CASSDSGGRNTIYF
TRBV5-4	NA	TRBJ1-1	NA	CASSPRRNTEAFF
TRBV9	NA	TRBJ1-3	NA	CASSGSVPGLMGYTIYF
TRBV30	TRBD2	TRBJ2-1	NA	CACRPAGFEQFF
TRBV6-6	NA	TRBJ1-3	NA	CASRPGLDGNTIYF
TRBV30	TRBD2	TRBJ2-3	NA	CAWSRWGLAGRDTQYF
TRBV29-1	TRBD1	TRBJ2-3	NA	CSATGQFSTDTQYF
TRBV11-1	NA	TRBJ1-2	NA	CASSLGWGNYGYTF
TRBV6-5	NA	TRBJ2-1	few	CASSSGAGEQFF
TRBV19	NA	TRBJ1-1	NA	CASSFSSGLLRTEAFF
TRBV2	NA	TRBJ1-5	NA	CASGAGVQSNQPQHF
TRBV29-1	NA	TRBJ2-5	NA	CSVTRTGAETQYF
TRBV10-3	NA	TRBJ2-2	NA	CAISSPPAGELFF
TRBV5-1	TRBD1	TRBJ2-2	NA	CASSLGGTGNTGELFF
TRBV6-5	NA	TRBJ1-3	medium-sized	CASSYSPQSGNTIYF
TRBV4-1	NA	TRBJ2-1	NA	CASSPRSTGGSYNEQFF
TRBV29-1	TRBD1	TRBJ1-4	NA	CSVPGTGSTNEKLFF
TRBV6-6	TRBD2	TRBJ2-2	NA	CASSYGGGNTGELFF
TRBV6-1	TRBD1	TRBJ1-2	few	CASGTGTHYGYTF
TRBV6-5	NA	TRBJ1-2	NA	CASSYDLQTYGYTF